This record concerns one T cell receptor (beta chain) sequence. Deletions cut 2 bases from V and 2 bases from J, with 12 bases between. Germline loops: CDR1 SNHLY, CDR2 FYNNEI. The CDR3 covers 15 residues. The data belong to a study of blood T cell repertoires in COVID-19. Overall study context: From the United States, Italy and Spain came samples of acute and convalescent COVID-19. Nucleic acid was either cDNA or gDNA, and it came from T cells, B-cell-depleted T cells, or PBMCs.

Authors' data handling: Estimation of nucleated cell counts relied on the amplification of reference gene primers. Profiling relied on immunoSEQ multiplex PCR, and the TCRdb table lists in-frame clones only, not all of them. For V, J and clone size, that table is used; D and trimming come from the DNA. The repertoire holds fewer than 200,000 clones, with roughly 88% as singletons. This chain uses TRBV2 with TRBJ1-1, with D unclear. This sequence originates from a man aged 55 to 69 who had recovered from COVID-19. Sequenced material: peripheral blood. CDR3 loop: CASSELGEINTEAFF. The CDR3 region has the DNA TGTGCCAGCAGTGAACTGGGAGAAATTAACACTGAAGCTTTCTTT. Full variable domain (outside the CDR3, taken from reference TRBV2 and TRBJ1-1): EPEVTQTPSHQVTQMGQEVILRCVPISNHLYFYWYRQILGQKVEFLVSFYNNEISEKSEIFDDQFSVERPDGSNFTLKIRSTKLEDSAMYFCASSELGEINTEAFFGQGTRLTVV.